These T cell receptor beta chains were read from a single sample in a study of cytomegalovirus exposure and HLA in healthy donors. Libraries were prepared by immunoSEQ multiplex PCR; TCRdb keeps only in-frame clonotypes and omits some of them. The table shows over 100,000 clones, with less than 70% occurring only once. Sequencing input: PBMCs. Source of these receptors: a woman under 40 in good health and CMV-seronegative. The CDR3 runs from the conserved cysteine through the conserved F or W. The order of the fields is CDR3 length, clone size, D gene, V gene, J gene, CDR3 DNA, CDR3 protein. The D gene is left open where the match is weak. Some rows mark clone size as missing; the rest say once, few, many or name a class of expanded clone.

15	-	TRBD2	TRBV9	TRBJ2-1	TGTGCCAGCAGCGCCCTAGCGGGAGGACGGGGTGAGCAGTTCTTC	CASSALAGGRGEQFF
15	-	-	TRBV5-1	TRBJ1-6	TGCGCCAGCAGCTTGGGAGGAGGTTGGGATTCACCCCTCCACTTT	CASSLGGGWDSPLHF
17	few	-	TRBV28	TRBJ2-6	TGTGCCAGCAGTTTACTAGCTGGGTTGGCTGGGGCCAACGTCCTGACTTTC	CASSLLAGLAGANVLTF
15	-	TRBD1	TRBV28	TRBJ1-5	TGTGCCAGCAGTTTGTTACAGGGGGCGATTCAGCCCCAGCATTTT	CASSLLQGAIQPQHF
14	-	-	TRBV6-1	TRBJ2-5	TGTGCCAGCAGTCGACAGGGACGGGAGGAGACCCAGTACTTC	CASSRQGREETQYF
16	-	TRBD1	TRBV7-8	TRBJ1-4	TGTGCCAGCAGCCCTGGACAGGGGGCTTTTTCGGAAAAACTGTTTTTT	CASSPGQGAFSEKLFF
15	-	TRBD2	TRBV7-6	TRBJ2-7	TGTGCCAGCAGCCGGGGACTAGCGACATCCTACGAGCAGTACTTC	CASSRGLATSYEQYF
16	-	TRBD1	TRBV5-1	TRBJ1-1	TGCGCCAGCAGCGGGGGGACAGGGGGCGCGTACACTGAAGCTTTCTTT	CASSGGTGGAYTEAFF
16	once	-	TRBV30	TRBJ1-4	TGTGCCTGGAGCCCCGGACTGCTAGCAGCTAATGAAAAACTGTTTTTT	CAWSPGLLAANEKLFF
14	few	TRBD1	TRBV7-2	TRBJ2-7	TGTGCCAGCAGCGCCGGGACAGGACCCTACGAGCAGTACTTC	CASSAGTGPYEQYF
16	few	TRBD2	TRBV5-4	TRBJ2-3	TGTGCCAGCAGCGGTGGACTAGCGACTAGCACAGATACGCAGTATTTT	CASSGGLATSTDTQYF
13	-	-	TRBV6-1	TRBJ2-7	TGTGCCAGCACTAGACAGGACTCCTACGAGCAGTACTTC	CASTRQDSYEQYF
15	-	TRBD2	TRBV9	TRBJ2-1	TGTGCCAGCAGCGTAAGCGGGGGCCCCTACAATGAGCAGTTCTTC	CASSVSGGPYNEQFF
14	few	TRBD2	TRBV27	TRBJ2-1	TGTGCCAGCAGCCCGGGACTAGCTCATCTTGAGCAGTTCTTC	CASSPGLAHLEQFF
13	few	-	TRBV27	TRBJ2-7	TGTGCCCCCAGTCCCCAGGGGAACTACGAGCAGTACTTC	CAPSPQGNYEQYF
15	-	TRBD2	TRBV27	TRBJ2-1	TGTGCCAGCAGCCTCATAGCGGGAGGGTACAATGAGCAGTTCTTC	CASSLIAGGYNEQFF
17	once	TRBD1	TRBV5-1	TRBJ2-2	TGCGCCAGCAGCCGCAGCGGGACAGGGACGAACACCGGGGAGCTGTTTTTT	CASSRSGTGTNTGELFF
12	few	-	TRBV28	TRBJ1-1	TGTGCGGGGGGACGTAAGGACACTGAAGCTTTCTTT	CAGGRKDTEAFF
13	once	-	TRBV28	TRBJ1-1	TGTGCCAGCAGTTTATTATTTAACACTGAAGCTTTCTTT	CASSLLFNTEAFF
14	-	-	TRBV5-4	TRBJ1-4	TGTGCCACCAAAAGGAACGGAGCTAATGAAAAACTGTTTTTT	CATKRNGANEKLFF
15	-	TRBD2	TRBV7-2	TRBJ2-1	TGTGCCAGCAGCTGGGAGGCTAGCGGGAGGGTTGAGCAGTTCTTC	CASSWEASGRVEQFF
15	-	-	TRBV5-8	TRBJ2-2	TGTGCCAGCAGCTTGGGGCTAGCTACTACCGGGGAGCTGTTTTTT	CASSLGLATTGELFF
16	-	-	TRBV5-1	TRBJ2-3	TGCGCCAGCAGCTCTGGGCTGGCGAGAAACACAGATACGCAGTATTTT	CASSSGLARNTDTQYF
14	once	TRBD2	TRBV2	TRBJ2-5	TGTGCCAGCAGTCTAGCGGGCGGGCAAGAGACCCAGTACTTC	CASSLAGGQETQYF
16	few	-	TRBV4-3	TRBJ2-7	TGCGCCAGCAGCCAAGGGGTCCAGGGATTTGCCTACGAGCAGTACTTC	CASSQGVQGFAYEQYF
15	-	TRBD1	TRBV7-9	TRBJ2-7	TGTGCCAGCAGTCCGGGACAGGGGGACCAGGACGAGCAGTACTTC	CASSPGQGDQDEQYF
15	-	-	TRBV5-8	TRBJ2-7	TGTGCCAGCAGCTTCATGGAGGGTACCTCCTACGAGCAGTACTTC	CASSFMEGTSYEQYF
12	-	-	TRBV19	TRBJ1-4	TGTGCCAGTAGTCCGAGAGAGGAAAAACTGTTTTTT	CASSPREEKLFF
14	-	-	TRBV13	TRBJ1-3	TGTGCCAGCAGGAAAGGCACAGATGGAAACACCATATATTTT	CASRKGTDGNTIYF
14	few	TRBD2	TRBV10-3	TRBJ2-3	TGTGCCATCACCGGGGGGGACAGCACAGATACGCAGTATTTT	CAITGGDSTDTQYF
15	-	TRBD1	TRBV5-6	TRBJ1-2	TGTGCCAGCAGCGAAGCACCGGGACAGGGATATGGCTACACCTTC	CASSEAPGQGYGYTF
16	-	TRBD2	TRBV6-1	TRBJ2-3	TGTGCCAGCAGTGATTTTAATAGCGGGAGGTCAGATACGCAGTATTTT	CASSDFNSGRSDTQYF
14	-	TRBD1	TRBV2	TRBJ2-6	TGTGCCACCGGGGACAGGGCTGGGGCCAACGTCCTGACTTTC	CATGDRAGANVLTF
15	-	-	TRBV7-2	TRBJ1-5	TGTGCCAGCAGCTTATCCGGCGGGGGCAATCAGCCCCAGCATTTT	CASSLSGGGNQPQHF
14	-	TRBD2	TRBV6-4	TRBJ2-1	TGTGCCAGCAGTGAAGCGGGAGGGCCAAATGAGCAGTTCTTC	CASSEAGGPNEQFF
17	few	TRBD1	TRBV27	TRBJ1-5	TGTGCCAGCACTTCACGGACAGGGGCTCGCCTAAATCAGCCCCAGCATTTT	CASTSRTGARLNQPQHF
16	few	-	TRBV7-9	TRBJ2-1	TGTGCCAGCAGCTTAGCTCCAGGACATTACTACAATGAGCAGTTCTTC	CASSLAPGHYYNEQFF
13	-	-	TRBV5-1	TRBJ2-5	TGCGCCAGCAGCTTGGGTCGGAGGGAGACCCAGTACTTC	CASSLGRRETQYF
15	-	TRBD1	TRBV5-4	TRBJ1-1	TGTGCCAGCAGCCCCGCAGGGGGAAGGGGCACTGAAGCTTTCTTT	CASSPAGGRGTEAFF
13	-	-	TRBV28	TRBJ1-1	TGTGCCAGCAGGGTTCTCGACAACCTTGAAACTTTCTTT	CASRVLDNLETFF
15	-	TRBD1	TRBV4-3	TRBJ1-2	TGCGCCAGCAGCCAAGATAGGGGGACAGCGTATGGCTACACCTTC	CASSQDRGTAYGYTF
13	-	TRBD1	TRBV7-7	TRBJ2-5	TGTGCTAGCACCACAGGGGGAAAAGAGACCCAGTACTTC	CASTTGGKETQYF
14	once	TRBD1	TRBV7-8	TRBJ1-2	TGTGCCAGCAGCTTTGCTACAGGGGATTTTGGCTACACCTTC	CASSFATGDFGYTF
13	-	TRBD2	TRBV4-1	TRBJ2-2	TGCGCCAGCAGCCTAGCGGGAACCGGGGAGCTGTTTTTT	CASSLAGTGELFF
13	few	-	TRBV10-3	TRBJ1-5	TGTGCCATCAGTGAGGGGGCCGATCAGCCCCAGCATTTT	CAISEGADQPQHF
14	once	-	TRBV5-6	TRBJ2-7	TGTGCCAGCAGCTTGGGTGGAGACTTTGACGAGCAGTACTTC	CASSLGGDFDEQYF
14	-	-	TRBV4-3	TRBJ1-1	TGCGCCAGCAGCCCTGGGGCCCCTCTCACTGAAGCTTTCTTT	CASSPGAPLTEAFF
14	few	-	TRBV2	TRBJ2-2	TGTGCCAGCAGGCGGGACCCCAACACCGGGGAGCTGTTTTTT	CASRRDPNTGELFF
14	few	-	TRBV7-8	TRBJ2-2	TGTGCCAGCAGCAACTCAATGAACACCGGGGAGCTGTTTTTT	CASSNSMNTGELFF
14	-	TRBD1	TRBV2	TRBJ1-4	TGTGCCAGCAAACGGACAGGGTCTAATGAAAAACTGTTTTTT	CASKRTGSNEKLFF
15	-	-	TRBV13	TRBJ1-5	TGTGCCAGCAGCTTAGGGCAGGCCGGCAATCAGCCCCAGCATTTT	CASSLGQAGNQPQHF
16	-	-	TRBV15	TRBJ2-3	TGTGCCACCAGCCTAGGGGGTAGCTATCGTGGAGATACGCAGTATTTT	CATSLGGSYRGDTQYF
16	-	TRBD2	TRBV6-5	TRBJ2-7	TGTGCCAGCAGTTCCGGCATCGGACTAGCGGGAGACGAGCAGTACTTC	CASSSGIGLAGDEQYF
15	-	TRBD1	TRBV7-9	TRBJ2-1	TGTGCCAGCAGCAAGTCTGGGACAGGGGGCGGTGAGCAGTTCTTC	CASSKSGTGGGEQFF
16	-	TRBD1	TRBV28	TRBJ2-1	TGTGCCAGCAGTCCCCTTGGGGGACAGGGTTACAATGAGCAGTTCTTC	CASSPLGGQGYNEQFF
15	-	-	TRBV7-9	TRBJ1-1	TGTGCCAGCAGCTCACCGCGGACAGTTAACACTGAAGCTTTCTTT	CASSSPRTVNTEAFF
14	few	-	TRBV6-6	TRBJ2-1	TGTGCCAGCAGTTATTCCATTCTAGGGGATGAGCAGTTCTTC	CASSYSILGDEQFF
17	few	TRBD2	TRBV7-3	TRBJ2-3	TGTGCCAGCAGCTTAAGGGCTAGCGGGCAAGGGACAGATACGCAGTATTTT	CASSLRASGQGTDTQYF
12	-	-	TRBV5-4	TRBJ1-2	TGTGCCAGCAGCTTGGGGGCCGATGGCTACACCTTC	CASSLGADGYTF